This is a list of T cell receptor beta chains from one sample in a study of T-cell memory formation after mild COVID-19. TCRdb re-analysed the 5' RACE reads in MiXCR, keeping a single row per CDR3 protein. The repertoire holds some 120,000 distinct CDR3 sequences, about 17% seen once, with 5% to 5.5% in the top ten. Sequencing was performed on PBMCs or a T cell subset sorted from them (not recorded which). All receptors come from a man aged 18 to 29 who had mild COVID-19 (a few samples of this study predate the infection). Cell type and time point are not known. The conserved cysteine and the conserved F or W are not part of the CDR3 here. Clone size is stated in some rows and not others, as once, few, many or a class when expanded.

clone_size j_call v_call cdr3_aa
- TRBJ1-1 TRBV18 ASSPRSPEIMNTEAF
- TRBJ1-6 TRBV9 ASSAGTGNPNSPLH
few TRBJ2-3 TRBV5-1 ASSQGRTDTQY
- TRBJ2-3 TRBV6-2/TRBV6-3 ATLRGGREY
few TRBJ2-7 TRBV4-1 ASSQDSSREQY
- TRBJ1-2 TRBV7-2 ASSSLRTGGRCYGYT
- TRBJ2-2 TRBV5-6 ASSRDNANTGELF
many TRBJ2-7 TRBV30 AWGDLYEQY
- TRBJ1-1 TRBV7-6 ASSPSGSTEAF
- TRBJ2-7 TRBV20-1 SASMGQGASIYEQY
many TRBJ2-1 TRBV20-1 SARDKTGAGNEQF
few TRBJ2-6 TRBV29-1 SVVGSGANVLT
- TRBJ1-4 TRBV3-1 ASSRDTRRLF
- TRBJ1-1 TRBV5-6 ASCSRGLYTEAF
- TRBJ2-1 TRBV24-1 ATSDPQGTGNEQF
- TRBJ1-6 TRBV5-1 ASSLVGQGPPLH
once TRBJ1-2 TRBV12-3/TRBV12-4 ASNREGSLYGYT
many TRBJ2-5 TRBV5-6 ASSPFSGETQY
few TRBJ2-3 TRBV19 ASSRQTGTDTQY
- TRBJ2-1 TRBV28 ASSPSPGYNEQF
few TRBJ2-5 TRBV2 ASERSQETQY
medium-sized TRBJ1-1 TRBV5-1 ASSLGDRGKAF
- TRBJ2-1 TRBV7-9 ASSLGGGNEQF
few TRBJ2-3 TRBV10-2 ASRQPPRGLITDTQY
- TRBJ1-4 TRBV5-1 ASSLGQGKNEKLF